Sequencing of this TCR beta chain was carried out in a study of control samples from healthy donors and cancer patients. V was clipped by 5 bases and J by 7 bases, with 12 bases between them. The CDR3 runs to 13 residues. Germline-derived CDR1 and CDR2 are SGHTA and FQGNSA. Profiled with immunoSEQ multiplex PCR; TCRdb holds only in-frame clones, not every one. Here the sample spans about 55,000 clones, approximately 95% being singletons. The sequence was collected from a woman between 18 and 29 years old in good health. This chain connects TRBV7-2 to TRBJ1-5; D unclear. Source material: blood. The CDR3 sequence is CASSDTLGQPQHF. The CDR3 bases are TGTGCCAGCAGCGACACCTTGGGGCAGCCCCAGCATTTT.